These 5 T cell receptor beta chains were all obtained from the same sample, sequenced in a study of regulatory T cells in long-lasting Graves disease. Both iRepertoire HTBI primers and Arm-PCR of CDR3 regions were used to build the TCR beta libraries. TCRdb ran MiXCR on the multiplex PCR reads and lists one entry per CDR3 protein. The table includes roughly 490,000 distinct CDR3 sequences, roughly 22% detected once. Time point here: persistent/refractory GD, antithyroid drugs over 5 years with positive TRAb. The TCR library was made from RNA extracted from PBMCs. The sample was peripheral blood mononuclear cells (PBMCs), taken when the disease was refractory, from a patient treated with antithyroid drugs. The receptors were gathered from a female donor with Graves disease.

This rearrangement joins TRBV6-1 to TRBJ2-7, with 12 nucleotides matching TRBD2. Germline V gene sequence: CDR1 MNHNS, CDR2 SASEGT. The V segment lost 6 bases and the J segment 6 bases; nucleotides outside the gene matches: 6. This CDR3 spans 14 amino acids. This CDR3 reads CASSPSSGRAEQYF. The CDR3 bases are TGTGCCAGCAGCCCGTCTAGCGGGAGGGCCGAGCAGTACTTC.

This clonotype occurred many times. The chain links TRBV29-1 to TRBJ2-7; D perhaps matches TRBD1 (5 bases). Germline CDR1 SQVTM, CDR2 ANQGSEA. Trimming shortened V by 6 bases and J by 0 bases, and 21 bases separated the two germline ends. The CDR3 is 16 residues long. The CDR3 region is CSVLSTGARSSYEQYF. The DNA for the CDR3 is TGCAGCGTCCTATCTACAGGAGCTCGTAGCTCCTACGAGCAGTACTTC.

Only a few counts were recorded for this clonotype. The rearrangement links TRBV19 to TRBJ2-5; D not certain. Germline loops: CDR1 LNHDA, CDR2 SQIVND (reference sequence). The CDR3 runs to 13 residues. Trimming left V 4 bases short and J 0 bases short, with 6 bases between. This CDR3 reads CASSSRDQETQYF. The CDR3 DNA reads as TGTGCCAGTAGTAGTCGGGACCAAGAGACCCAGTACTTC.

This clonotype was counted only a few times. The chain recombines TRBV29-1 with TRBJ2-7, with D possibly being TRBD2 (6 bases). This CDR3 contains 13 residues. The V and J ends lost 3 bases and 1 base respectively, with 10 bases between them. Germline V gene lookup returns CDR1 SQVTM and CDR2 ANQGSEA. The chain's CDR3 is CSVDSGESYEQYF. The CDR3 DNA reads TGCAGCGTTGATTCGGGGGAGTCCTACGAGCAGTACTTC.

J is TRBJ1-1 and V is TRBV19; tentatively, D is TRBD1 (5 bases). Germline loops: CDR1 LNHDA, CDR2 SQIVND (reference sequence). This CDR3 has 11 residues. The chain's CDR3 is CVSGQHTEAFF. The CDR3 DNA is TGTGTTTCCGGACAACACACTGAAGCTTTCTTT.